The clone carrying this T cell receptor (beta chain) has only a few counts. The antigen is not known. This sample was taken from a study of identical twins. Overall study findings and caveats: The abundant beta clonotypes from cord blood had fewer insertions, and memory repertoires had none of this.

After removal of 1 base from V and 4 bases from J, the junction contained 12 bases not matched to a gene. The V gene's germline CDR1 is SGHRS and CDR2 YFSETQ. The CDR3 runs to 18 residues. In TCRdb, the 5' RACE reads were re-called with MiXCR into one record per CDR3 protein. The table shows roughly 690,000 distinct CDR3 sequences, with 21% occurring only once. The sample also formed part of further work on T cells expressing NK-cell markers. From that study: TCR beta repertoires came from sorted CD3+CD56+NKG2C+, CD3+CD56+NKG2C- and CD3+CD56-NKG2C+ T cells. The sorts in several experiments were restricted to alpha-beta TCR T cells by an anti-gamma-delta TCR antibody. The CD3+CD56-NKG2C+ fraction was also led by these clonotypes in a few donors.

This TCR was recovered from a woman aged 18 to 35 in good health. The sequencing sample was made of PBMCs. V gene TRBV5-1 combines with J gene TRBJ2-3; 10 nucleotides line up with TRBD2. Here the CDR3 reads CASSLNPASSGSSDTQYF. Here the CDR3 DNA reads TGCGCCAGCAGCTTGAATCCGGCGTCTAGCGGGAGCTCAGATACGCAGTATTTT.